Below, 32 T cell receptor beta chains from the same sample are listed, as sequenced in a study of CD8 T cells in ankylosing spondylitis. Via MiXCR, TCRdb re-called the 5' RACE reads, giving one row per CDR3 protein. The sample lists 250,000 or so distinct CDR3 sequences; roughly a tenth were seen once. The material sequenced was blood, either unsorted or a sorted T cell fraction (not recorded which). These receptor sequences come from a male donor with ankylosing spondylitis or in good health (not recorded which).

The V call is TRBV24-1, the J call TRBJ2-1; D unclear. V was pared by 3 bases and J by 4 bases, with 6 bases between. From germline, CDR1 is KGHDR and CDR2 SFDVKD. The CDR3 contains 13 residues. The CDR3 sequence: CATSDEAYNEQFF. The CDR3 DNA is TGTGCCACCAGTGATGAAGCGTACAATGAGCAGTTCTTC.

As for this clonotype: With a much larger clone just one base away, this may be a read error. This chain uses TRBV20-1 with TRBJ2-3; maybe TRBD2 (6 bases). V lost 1 base and J 1 base, leaving 12 bases between the germline ends. Germline CDR1 DFQATT, CDR2 SNEGSKA (reference sequence). The CDR3 loop spans 15 amino acids. CDR3: CSARVRGGGTDTQYF. CDR3 DNA sequence: TGCAGTGCTAGAGTTAGGGGAGGTGGCACAGATACGCAGTATTTT.

This clonotype was seen a few times. The CDR3 loop is CASSSSDGAEQYF. The CDR3 DNA reads as TGCGCCAGCAGCTCGTCCGACGGGGCCGAGCAGTACTTC. This chain joins TRBV5-1 and TRBJ2-7; D is tentatively TRBD1 or TRBD2 (5 bases each). Germline V lookup: CDR1 SGHRS, CDR2 YFSETQ. Trimming pared 3 bases from V and 6 bases from J, leaving 13 bases between. The CDR3 runs to 13 residues.

As to this clonotype: A single base separates this from a much larger clone, so it may be a read error. The CDR3 DNA reads TGTTCCAGCAGCACGGATGGTGGTAGCGGAGATACGCAGTATTTT. Its translation is CSSSTDGGSGDTQYF. The chain is built from TRBV11-3 and TRBJ2-3, with D tentatively TRBD2 (6 bases). The V gene's germline CDR1 is SGHNT and CDR2 YENEEA. This CDR3 region has 15 residues.

There are many counts of this clonotype. The chain joins TRBV5-4 to TRBJ2-3, with 7 bases that match TRBD1. V lost 1 base and J lost 0; bases outside the gene matches: 5. Germline CDR1 SGHNT, CDR2 YYREEE (reference sequence). CDR3 size: 16 residues. DNA of the CDR3: TGTGCCAGCAGCTTGACAGGGGCATATAGCACAGATACGCAGTATTTT. Residues: CASSLTGAYSTDTQYF.

The table lists this clonotype with many counts. This chain connects TRBV20-1 to TRBJ1-5; the match to TRBD1 covers 7 bases. With 3 bases clipped from V and 5 bases from J, the junction kept 4 bases outside the gene matches. The CDR3 loop spans 13 amino acids. CDR1 is DFQATT and CDR2 is SNEGSKA in the germline V gene (reference sequence). CDR3 nucleotide sequence: TGCAGTGCTAGTTCCAGGGGGGATCAGCCCCAGCATTTT. This encodes CSASSRGDQPQHF.

Of note for this clonotype: Sequence at one end of the junction differs from germline and may be a read error. The chain is built from TRBV10-2 and TRBJ2-2; 11 bases line up with TRBD1. The CDR3 is 14 amino acids. CDR1 and CDR2 (germline): WSHSY, SAAADI. DNA of the CDR3: TGCGCCAGCGGACAGGGGGCGAAGACCGGGGAGCTGTTTTTT. Translation gives CASGQGAKTGELFF.

This clonotype was counted ten times or more. This chain links TRBV20-1 with TRBJ2-7, with a weak D call TRBD2 (5 bases). Trimming pared 0 bases from V and 1 base from J, leaving 13 bases between. The CDR3 has 15 amino acids. Germline V gene data show CDR1 as DFQATT and CDR2 as SNEGSKA (reference sequence). CDR3 protein: CSAREIPRGSYEQYF. Here the CDR3 DNA reads TGCAGTGCTAGAGAAATTCCCAGAGGGTCCTACGAGCAGTACTTC.

This clonotype was counted ten times or more. The V gene is TRBV5-1, the J gene TRBJ1-1, with D unclear. The length of the CDR3 is 15 residues. Trimming removed 4 bases at V and 1 base at J, with 14 bases between. Germline V lookup: CDR1 SGHRS, CDR2 YFSETQ. In DNA form, the CDR3 reads TGCGCCAGCAGCAGCAAGGTCGGTGAGAACACTGAAGCTTTCTTT. The encoded protein is CASSSKVGENTEAFF.

In this sample, this clonotype turned up many times. The chain carries TRBV9 and TRBJ1-2, with TRBD1 as a possible D gene (6 bases). V was shortened by 6 bases and J by 3 bases, with 12 bases between the two germline ends. The CDR3 runs 13 residues. The germline CDR1 and CDR2 sequences are SGDLS and YYNGEE. DNA of the CDR3: TGTGCCAGCACCTCAGGGGCGGACTATGGCTACACCTTC. This gives the protein CASTSGADYGYTF. The full variable domain, its missing parts supplied by reference TRBV9 and TRBJ1-2, is DSGVTQTPKHLITATGQRVTLRCSPRSGDLSVYWYQQSLDQGLQFLIQYYNGEERAKGNILERFSAQQFPDLHSELNLSSLELGDSALYFCASTSGADYGYTFGSGTRLTVV.

With regard to this clonotype: Since a much larger clone is just one base distant, this may be a read error. The genes are TRBV3-1 and TRBJ2-2; D possibly uses TRBD1 or TRBD2 (5 bases each). Deletions cut 1 base from V and 5 bases from J, with 14 bases between. This CDR3 is built from 16 residues. Germline-derived CDR1 and CDR2 are LGHDT and YNNKEL (reference sequence). The CDR3: CASSQATNGATGELFF. DNA of the CDR3: TGTGCCAGCAGCCAAGCTACTAACGGGGCAACCGGGGAGCTGTTTTTT.

This clonotype has a count of ten or more. This sequence joins TRBV12-3 or TRBV12-4 and TRBJ2-1, with 13 nucleotides matching TRBD2. The V segment lost 4 bases and the J segment 6 bases; nucleotides outside the gene matches: 9. The CDR3 runs to 17 residues. The CDR3 region is CASSSGTSGVGLNEQFF. The CDR3 DNA reads TGTGCCAGCAGTTCCGGGACTAGCGGGGTGGGGCTCAATGAGCAGTTCTTC.

The V gene is TRBV6-2 or TRBV6-3, the J gene TRBJ2-7; no clear D gene. The ends were cut back, 5 bases at V and 6 bases at J, with 14 bases in the middle. CDR3 length: 13 amino acids. Germline CDR1 reads MNHEY; CDR2 reads SVGEGT. CDR3 sequence: CASSPAFLREQYF. CDR3 bases: TGTGCCAGCAGTCCCGCTTTTTTGCGCGAGCAGTACTTC.

This clonotype occurred many times. This rearrangement joins TRBV7-8 to TRBJ1-2; D call uncertain. The CDR3 is 14 residues long. Germline V gives CDR1 SGHVS, CDR2 FQNEAQ. Trimming pared 1 base from V and 0 bases from J, leaving 6 bases between. The chain's CDR3 is CASSLVGTNYGYTF. The CDR3 coding sequence is TGTGCCAGCAGCTTAGTAGGGACTAACTATGGCTACACCTTC.

In the case of this clonotype: At one boundary the junction diverges from the germline segment, which might be a read error. CDR3 DNA sequence: TGTGCCACCAACAGACTAGGGGACTCCTACGAGCAGTACTTC. Encoded protein: CATNRLGDSYEQYF. The V and J genes are TRBV15 and TRBJ2-7; D possibly corresponds to TRBD2 (6 bases). The CDR3 consists of 14 residues. In germline, CDR1 is LNHNV, CDR2 YYDKDF (reference sequence).

The chain uses TRBV7-9 and TRBJ1-6; 9 bases match TRBD1. Germline V CDR1 and CDR2: SEHNR, FQNEAQ (reference sequence). J was trimmed by 7 bases and V by 5 bases; bases with no gene match: 3. The CDR3 has 14 residues. The CDR3 spells CASSRGTGNSPLHF. CDR3 in DNA: TGTGCCAGCAGCCGCGGGACAGGGAATTCACCCCTCCACTTT.

The rearrangement joins TRBV20-1 to TRBJ2-3; D gene ambiguous. The germline V gene has CDR1 DFQATT and CDR2 SNEGSKA (reference sequence). The ends were cut back, 0 bases at V and 3 bases at J, with 7 bases in the middle. There are 13 residues in the CDR3. CDR3 sequence reads: CSARDTSTDTQYF. CDR3 DNA: TGCAGTGCTAGAGATACATCGACAGATACGCAGTATTTT.

This sequence joins TRBV2 and TRBJ2-1, with D perhaps matching TRBD2 (5 bases). Trimming pared 8 bases from V and 1 base from J, leaving 21 bases between. The CDR3 sequence is 17 residues long. Germline CDR1 and CDR2: SNHLY and FYNNEI. CDR3 amino acids: CASLEAVLGASYNEQFF. The CDR3 DNA is TGTGCCAGCCTCGAAGCGGTATTAGGCGCGTCCTACAATGAGCAGTTCTTC.

This clonotype was seen many times. The chain recombines TRBV3-1 with TRBJ2-1; 13 bases align to TRBD2. Trimming at V came to 0 bases and at J to 10 bases, leaving 6 bases not matched to a gene. The CDR3 has 16 residues. CDR1 is LGHDT and CDR2 is YNNKEL in the germline V gene (reference sequence). The CDR3, as DNA: TGTGCCAGCAGCCAAGACCCGGGACTAGCGGGAACCGAGCAGTTCTTC. Translating gives CASSQDPGLAGTEQFF.

This clonotype was counted at least ten times. The DNA of the CDR3 is TGTGCCATCAGTGATAGTAACAGGGGGCCGGATTCACCCCTCCACTTT. This encodes CAISDSNRGPDSPLHF. V is TRBV10-3 and J is TRBJ1-6; 9 nucleotides match TRBD1. CDR1 is ENHRY and CDR2 is SYGVKD in the germline V gene. Losses at the gene ends were 3 bases for V and 8 bases for J; bases not matched to a gene: 8. There are 16 residues in the CDR3.

This clonotype was observed many times. The chain has TRBV5-1 and TRBJ1-2; the match to TRBD1 covers 9 bases. After removal of 4 bases from V and 8 bases from J, the junction contained 6 bases not matched to a gene. Germline CDR1 reads SGHRS; CDR2 reads YFSETQ. The CDR3 runs 13 residues. The CDR3 DNA is TGCGCCAGCAGCCCTATCGGACAGGGGGGCTACACCTTC. The encoded protein is CASSPIGQGGYTF.

This clonotype was counted ten times or more. The chain has TRBV20-1 and TRBJ2-7, with TRBD2 matching over 7 bases. V shed 6 bases, J shed 5 bases, and the junction held 10 bases outside the gene matches. CDR3 length: 13 amino acids. The germline V gene encodes CDR1 DFQATT and CDR2 SNEGSKA (reference sequence). The CDR3 region has the DNA TGCAGTGCGCCACCATCAGGGAGGGACGAGCAGTACTTC. Its protein is CSAPPSGRDEQYF.

The sample holds many counts of this clonotype. V usage is TRBV28 and J usage is TRBJ2-3; TRBD1 is a possible D gene (6 bases). The CDR3 has 15 residues. The germline V gene encodes CDR1 MDHEN and CDR2 SYDVKM. The V end lost 6 bases, the J end lost 1 base, and 14 bases lay between the germline ends. CDR3 DNA sequence: TGTGCCAGCAGGACCGGGACATTCCGCACAGATACGCAGTATTTT. This encodes CASRTGTFRTDTQYF. Complete variable domain (other parts from reference TRBV28 and TRBJ2-3): DVKVTQSSRYLVKRTGEKVFLECVQDMDHENMFWYRQDPGLGLRLIYFSYDVKMKEKGDIPEGYSVSREKKERFSLILESASTNQTSMYLCASRTGTFRTDTQYFGPGTRLTVL.

The chain carries TRBV12-3 or TRBV12-4 and TRBJ2-4; D ambiguous. The CDR3 loop spans 16 amino acids. The V gene lost 1 base and the J gene lost 0 bases, with 10 bases spanning the gap. Here the CDR3 DNA reads TGTGCCAGCAGTTTAGGGCTACAACTAGCCAAAAACATTCAGTACTTC. Its protein product is CASSLGLQLAKNIQYF.

The CDR3 here is CASSLGGDDRTDTQYF. The CDR3 DNA reads TGCGCCAGCAGCTTGGGAGGGGACGATAGGACAGATACGCAGTATTTT. This sequence joins TRBV5-1 and TRBJ2-3; D might be TRBD1 or TRBD2, each matching 5 bases. With 0 bases removed from V and 3 bases from J, the gap between germline ends came to 14 bases. The CDR3 runs 16 residues. CDR1 is SGHRS and CDR2 is YFSETQ in the germline V gene.

This clonotype was recorded at least ten times. The rearrangement links TRBV20-1 to TRBJ1-4; no firm D call. In germline, CDR1 is DFQATT, CDR2 SNEGSKA (reference sequence). V was cut by 6 bases and J by 5 bases, with 7 bases left in between. The CDR3 is 11 residues long. The CDR3 loop is CSASGNEKLFF. The CDR3 DNA reads TGCAGTGCGTCGGGCAATGAAAAACTGTTTTTT.

This clonotype was detected ten times or more. The chain recombines TRBV20-1 with TRBJ2-7; TRBD1 matches 8 bases. Germline CDR1 reads DFQATT; CDR2 reads SNEGSKA (reference sequence). The CDR3 loop spans 17 amino acids. V lost 5 bases to trimming and J lost 6 bases; unmatched junction nucleotides: 21. CDR3 sequence (DNA): TGCAGTGCTTACAAGACAGGGGAGGTAAAGTCCCAGTCCGAGCAGTACTTC. This encodes CSAYKTGEVKSQSEQYF.

This clonotype was observed many times. The rearrangement uses TRBV25-1 and TRBJ2-4; either TRBD1 or TRBD2 may supply D (5 bases each). The CDR3 extends over 21 amino acids. Per germline, CDR1 MGHDK and CDR2 SYGVNS. Between the trimmed V and J ends, which lost 0 bases and 0 bases, there was a span of 24 bases. The DNA of the CDR3 is TGTGCCAGCAGTGAATATCCCGTTAGAGGGGTCCGCTACGTAGCCAAAAACATTCAGTACTTC. It specifies CASSEYPVRGVRYVAKNIQYF.

Many counts were recorded for this clonotype. The V call is TRBV5-6, the J call TRBJ2-7; tentative D call: TRBD2 (6 bases). The CDR3 runs 13 residues. Germline CDR1 is SGHDT and CDR2 is YYEEEE. The V end lost 7 bases, the J end lost 1 base, and 12 bases lay between the germline ends. CDR3 amino acids: CASRGTVSYEQYF. The CDR3, as DNA: TGTGCCAGCCGAGGGACTGTTTCCTACGAGCAGTACTTC.

This clonotype was detected many times. CDR3 in DNA: TGTGCCAGCTCACCAGGCTACAACAATGAGCAGTTCTTC. Translated, it gives CASSPGYNNEQFF. The chain is built from TRBV18 and TRBJ2-1; D remains unclear. This CDR3 is 13 amino acids long. CDR1 and CDR2 (germline): KGHSH, LQKENI. Trimming stripped 2 bases from V and 5 bases from J, with 7 bases between.

This clonotype was seen many times. The chain is built from TRBV7-2 and TRBJ1-2; D is perhaps TRBD1 (6 bases). The V gene lost 4 bases and the J gene lost 0 bases, with 6 bases spanning the gap. Germline V gives CDR1 SGHTA, CDR2 FQGNSA. The length of the CDR3 is 13 residues. The CDR3 here is CASSWTANYGYTF. The CDR3 DNA reads as TGTGCCAGCAGCTGGACAGCTAACTATGGCTACACCTTC.

The gene calls are TRBV6-1 and TRBJ2-7; TRBD1 matches at 9 bases. Germline CDR1 reads MNHNS; CDR2 reads SASEGT. V was clipped by 5 bases and J by 3 bases; unmatched bases: 5. The CDR3 is made up of 14 amino acids. The CDR3 loop reads CASSTGTGIYEQYF. The CDR3 bases are TGTGCCAGCAGTACCGGGACAGGGATCTACGAGCAGTACTTC.